The count of the clone carrying this TCR beta chain is one. This sample is part of a study of PD-1 and CTLA-4 blockade in melanoma. The germline V gene encodes CDR1 MDHEN and CDR2 SYDVKM. V lost 5 bases to trimming and J lost 1 base; unmatched junction nucleotides: 12. The CDR3 sequence is 18 residues long. Assay used: immunoSEQ multiplex PCR; TCRdb lists only in-frame clones, some missing. The data hold some 21,000 clones, with about 87% observed a single time. The rearrangement links TRBV28 to TRBJ2-2; TRBD2 agrees at 8 bases. The sequence was obtained from a human donor with melanoma. Source: CD8+ T cells from peripheral blood, taken before anti-PD-1 treatment. The CDR3 region is CASSPLAGRPKNTGELFF. CDR3 coding DNA: TGTGCCAGCAGTCCCTTAGCGGGGCGACCTAAGAACACCGGGGAGCTGTTTTTT.